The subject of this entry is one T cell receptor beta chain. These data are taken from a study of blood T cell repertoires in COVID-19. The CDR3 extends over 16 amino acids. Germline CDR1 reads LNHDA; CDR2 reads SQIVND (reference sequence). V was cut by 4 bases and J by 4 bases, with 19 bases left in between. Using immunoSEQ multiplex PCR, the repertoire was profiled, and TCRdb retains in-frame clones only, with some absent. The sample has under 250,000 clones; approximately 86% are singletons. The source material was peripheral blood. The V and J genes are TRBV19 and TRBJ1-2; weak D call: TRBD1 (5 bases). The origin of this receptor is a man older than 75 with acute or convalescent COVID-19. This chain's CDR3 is CASSRSLDRGTYGYTF. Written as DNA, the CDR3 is TGTGCCAGTAGTAGGTCTCTTGACAGAGGAACCTATGGCTACACCTTC. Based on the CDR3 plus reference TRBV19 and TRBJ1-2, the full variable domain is DGGITQSPKYLFRKEGQNVTLSCEQNLNHDAMYWYRQDPGQGLRLIYYSQIVNDFQKGDIAEGYSVSREKKESFPLTVTSAQKNPTAFYLCASSRSLDRGTYGYTFGSGTRLTVV.